These 25 T cell receptor beta chains originate from one sample sequenced in a study of neurological immune-mediated disorders. TCRdb used MiXCR to reprocess the 5' RACE reads, holding one entry per CDR3 protein. Of about 55,000 distinct CDR3 sequences listed, over 3.5% are singletons. Specimen: CD4+ T cells from blood. These receptor sequences come from a woman aged 40-49 years with multiple sclerosis.

This clonotype was observed many times. The chain employs TRBV3-1 and TRBJ1-5; D is uncertain. Germline CDR1 reads LGHDT; CDR2 reads YNNKEL (reference sequence). V was pared by 5 bases and J by 0 bases, with 8 bases between. The CDR3 contains 14 residues. As DNA, the CDR3 is TGTGCCAGCAGCGGCGCCTATAGCAATCAGCCCCAGCATTTT. Its translation is CASSGAYSNQPQHF.

This clonotype was picked up many times. The J gene is TRBJ2-3, the V gene TRBV7-2; TRBD2 might be the D (6 bases). The germline V gene encodes CDR1 SGHTA and CDR2 FQGNSA. V lost 2 bases and J 4 bases, leaving 13 bases between the germline ends. CDR3 length equals 15 residues. The CDR3 region is CASSLRGLSSDTQYF. CDR3 bases: TGTGCCAGCAGCTTAAGAGGACTATCGTCAGATACGCAGTATTTT.

This clonotype was detected many times. The chain is built from TRBV20-1 and TRBJ2-2, with 9 positions matching TRBD2. Germline V gene data show CDR1 as DFQATT and CDR2 as SNEGSKA (reference sequence). This CDR3 spans 16 amino acids. The V gene end was trimmed by 4 bases and the J gene end by 1 base; junction bases not matched to a gene: 7. The CDR3 sequence is CSAKQRGAQNTGELFF. CDR3 coding DNA: TGCAGTGCTAAGCAGCGGGGGGCCCAGAACACCGGGGAGCTGTTTTTT.

This clonotype has ten or more counts. The rearrangement uses TRBV5-1 and TRBJ1-6; D may be TRBD1 (5 bases). The CDR3 is 16 residues long. Germline assignment: CDR1 SGHRS and CDR2 YFSETQ. Trimming left V 0 bases short and J 10 bases short, with 17 bases between. CDR3 sequence: CASSLGRTGTYSPLHF. The CDR3 region has the DNA TGCGCCAGCAGCTTGGGACGGACGGGGACTTACTCACCCCTCCACTTT.

This clonotype was seen many times. The chain recombines TRBV20-1 with TRBJ1-4; D is possibly TRBD1 (6 bases). The V end lost 0 bases, the J end lost 14 bases, and 19 bases lay between the germline ends. The CDR3 contains 14 residues. Germline CDR1 reads DFQATT; CDR2 reads SNEGSKA (reference sequence). This CDR3 is CSARDRSGGSRLFF. CDR3 sequence (DNA): TGCAGTGCTAGAGATCGGTCCGGGGGCTCTCGGCTGTTTTTT.

This clonotype was recorded at least ten times. The chain recombines TRBV29-1 with TRBJ2-2, with D possibly matching TRBD2 (6 bases). This CDR3 comprises 14 residues. Germline values: CDR1 SQVTM, CDR2 ANQGSEA. Trimming took 2 bases from V and 4 from J, leaving 11 bases between them. DNA for the CDR3: TGCAGCGTTGAACGGGGGACGGGCACCGGGGAGCTGTTTTTT. As protein: CSVERGTGTGELFF.

This clonotype came up many times. The chain joins TRBV5-1 to TRBJ1-5, with a possible D match to TRBD1 (5 bases). CDR3 size: 15 residues. Germline loops: CDR1 SGHRS, CDR2 YFSETQ. V lost 0 bases and J lost 3, with 10 bases in between. CDR3 nucleotides: TGCGCCAGCAGCTTGGGCCAGGGCAACAATCAGCCCCAGCATTTT. This codes for CASSLGQGNNQPQHF.

This clonotype was counted at least ten times. The chain uses TRBV6-5 and TRBJ2-2, with D perhaps being TRBD1 or TRBD2 (5 bases each). Germline CDR1 reads MNHEY; CDR2 reads SVGAGI. Trimming pared 7 bases from V and 2 bases from J, leaving 11 bases between. The length of the CDR3 is 14 residues. DNA of the CDR3: TGTGCCAGCACTGGGGGTCAAAACACCGGGGAGCTGTTTTTT. Residues: CASTGGQNTGELFF.

This clonotype was picked up many times. V is TRBV20-1 and J is TRBJ1-1; 8 nucleotides line up with TRBD1. J gave up 5 bases and V 5 bases, and 7 bases lay outside the gene matches. CDR1 is DFQATT, CDR2 SNEGSKA, per germline (reference sequence). The CDR3 is 13 amino acids. CDR3 nucleotide sequence: TGCAGTGCTCGCCAGGGGGCTTGGACTGAAGCTTTCTTT. Protein sequence: CSARQGAWTEAFF.

This clonotype was seen at least ten times. The chain couples TRBV5-1 to TRBJ2-3, with TRBD1 identical over 9 bases. The junction had 5 bases not matched to a gene; V was cut back by 4 bases and J by 2 bases. Germline V gene data show CDR1 as SGHRS and CDR2 as YFSETQ. This CDR3 contains 15 residues. The CDR3 protein is CASSTGTGITDTQYF. CDR3 in DNA: TGCGCCAGCAGCACCGGGACAGGGATCACAGATACGCAGTATTTT.

This clonotype showed up many times. The chain links TRBV5-1 to TRBJ2-1; D gene uncertain. V was cut by 3 bases and J by 4 bases, with 11 bases left in between. The CDR3 extends over 14 amino acids. CDR1 and CDR2 (germline): SGHRS, YFSETQ. The CDR3, as DNA: TGCGCCAGCAGCTCCCATGGCTCATACAATGAGCAGTTCTTC. Protein sequence: CASSSHGSYNEQFF.

This clonotype was recorded many times. V is TRBV5-1 and J is TRBJ1-5; a possible D gene is TRBD1 (6 bases). In germline, CDR1 is SGHRS, CDR2 YFSETQ. The CDR3 is 13 amino acids. V was pared by 2 bases and J by 7 bases, with 10 bases between. The CDR3 region is CASSLGGPQPQHF. Here the CDR3 DNA reads TGCGCCAGCAGCTTAGGGGGGCCCCAGCCCCAGCATTTT.

Only a few counts were recorded for this clonotype. The V gene is TRBV11-2, the J gene TRBJ1-1, with TRBD1 matching 9 bases. This CDR3 comprises 15 residues. CDR1 and CDR2 from the germline V gene are SGHAT and FQNNGV. Trimming took 3 bases from V and 5 from J; bases not matched to a gene: 7. The DNA for the CDR3 is TGTGCCAGCAGCTTCTTACAGGGGGCGCGGACTGAAGCTTTCTTT. Amino acid sequence: CASSFLQGARTEAFF.

This clonotype has ten or more counts. The chain carries TRBV6-6 and TRBJ2-3, with 8 bases aligning to TRBD2. In germline, CDR1 is MNHNY, CDR2 SVGAGI (reference sequence). The CDR3 loop spans 15 amino acids. Trimming took 2 bases from V and 0 from J; bases not matched to a gene: 1. The CDR3 region is CASSYGGGSTDTQYF. CDR3 nucleotides: TGTGCCAGCAGTTACGGCGGGGGGAGCACAGATACGCAGTATTTT.

This clonotype was observed many times. The rearrangement links TRBV6-2 or TRBV6-3 to TRBJ2-1; a possible D gene is TRBD1 (5 bases). The length of the CDR3 is 11 residues. V dropped 2 bases and J dropped 9 bases, with 5 bases sitting between them. The germline gives CDR1 MNHEY, CDR2 SVGEGT. The DNA of the CDR3 is TGTGCCAGCAGTTACAGGGGTGAGCAGTTCTTC. Its translation is CASSYRGEQFF.

There are many counts of this clonotype. The rearrangement links TRBV5-1 to TRBJ2-7, with unresolved D. The germline V gene encodes CDR1 SGHRS and CDR2 YFSETQ. The CDR3 extends over 15 amino acids. V gave up 0 bases and J gave up 4 bases, with 14 bases separating them. The CDR3 sequence is CASSLEWQLEYEQYF. The CDR3 DNA sequence: TGCGCCAGCAGCTTGGAATGGCAACTCGAGTACGAGCAGTACTTC.

This clonotype was detected many times. The chain uses TRBV24-1 and TRBJ1-2, with D unclear. Germline-derived CDR1 and CDR2 are KGHDR and SFDVKD. This CDR3 contains 13 residues. The V end lost 5 bases, the J end lost 3 bases, and 9 bases lay between the germline ends. The CDR3 DNA is TGTGCCACCAGTGTCGACACGGACTATGGCTACACCTTC. This gives the protein CATSVDTDYGYTF.

Ten or more counts support this clonotype. The J gene is TRBJ2-5, the V gene TRBV5-1; perhaps D is TRBD1 or TRBD2 (5 bases each). The CDR3 length is 15 residues. V was pared by 7 bases and J by 2 bases, with 18 bases between. Germline values: CDR1 SGHRS, CDR2 YFSETQ. Here the CDR3 reads CASFRGTGSQETQYF. CDR3 nucleotides: TGCGCCAGCTTCCGTGGGACGGGATCTCAAGAGACCCAGTACTTC.

Ten or more counts support this clonotype. The J gene is TRBJ1-1, the V gene TRBV20-1; D call uncertain. This CDR3 contains 15 residues. V lost 5 bases and J 0 bases, leaving 16 bases between the germline ends. Germline V gives CDR1 DFQATT, CDR2 SNEGSKA (reference sequence). The CDR3 reads CSAYDSGRLNTEAFF. The CDR3 region has the DNA TGCAGTGCTTATGATTCCGGACGGCTGAACACTGAAGCTTTCTTT.

Many counts were recorded for this clonotype. The rearrangement links TRBV6-5 to TRBJ1-3, with no clear D. The germline gives CDR1 MNHEY, CDR2 SVGAGI. This CDR3 has 15 residues. Trimming shortened V by 4 bases and J by 2 bases, and 12 bases separated the two germline ends. The chain's CDR3 is CASSSLGSPGNTIYF. The CDR3 DNA is TGTGCCAGCAGTTCGCTAGGGTCCCCTGGAAACACCATATATTTT.

About this clonotype: With a much larger clone just one base away, this may be a read error. The rearrangement links TRBV2 to TRBJ2-3, with TRBD1 identical over 7 bases. The CDR3 is 15 residues long. CDR1 is SNHLY, CDR2 FYNNEI, per germline. CDR3 DNA: TGTGTCAGCAGTCCCGACAGGGTTAGCACAGATACGCAGTATTTT. Residues: CVSSPDRVSTDTQYF.

This clonotype was counted many times. The rearrangement uses TRBV9 and TRBJ2-5, with TRBD1 matching 7 bases. Unmatched junction bases numbered 4, after V lost 4 bases and J lost 1 base. There are 14 residues in the CDR3. Germline V gives CDR1 SGDLS, CDR2 YYNGEE. CDR3 residues: CASSTGQVQETQYF. For the CDR3, the DNA is TGTGCCAGCAGCACCGGACAGGTCCAAGAGACCCAGTACTTC. The variable domain in full, with the rest retrieved from reference TRBV9 and TRBJ2-5, is DSGVTQTPKHLITATGQRVTLRCSPRSGDLSVYWYQQSLDQGLQFLIQYYNGEERAKGNILERFSAQQFPDLHSELNLSSLELGDSALYFCASSTGQVQETQYFGPGTRLLVL.

This clonotype was seen ten or more times. This chain connects TRBV5-1 to TRBJ2-3; D is undetermined. Germline V gene sequence: CDR1 SGHRS, CDR2 YFSETQ. The CDR3 has 15 amino acids. The V and J ends lost 4 bases and 4 bases respectively, with 16 bases between them. The CDR3 nucleotides read TGCGCCAGCAGCATTGGGATACGGGCTTCAGATACGCAGTATTTT. It codes for CASSIGIRASDTQYF.

This clonotype was found many times. The CDR3 reads CATSTGLAGELFF. The DNA of the CDR3 is TGTGCCACCAGCACAGGGTTGGCCGGGGAGCTGTTTTTT. The chain carries TRBV15 and TRBJ2-2, with a tentative D call TRBD1 (5 bases). The CDR3 length is 13 residues. V dropped 4 bases and J dropped 6 bases, with 9 bases sitting between them. Per germline, CDR1 LNHNV and CDR2 YYDKDF (reference sequence).

This clonotype was seen repeatedly, ten times or more. The rearrangement joins TRBV5-1 to TRBJ1-6, with 7 bases matching TRBD1. Per germline, CDR1 SGHRS and CDR2 YFSETQ. The CDR3 is 16 amino acids. Losses at the gene ends were 9 bases for V and 7 bases for J; bases not matched to a gene: 16. CDR3: CATRSTLTGLNSPLHF. CDR3 nucleotide sequence: TGCGCCACCCGAAGTACATTGACAGGGTTAAATTCACCCCTCCACTTT. The entire variable domain, with the rest obtained from reference TRBV5-1 and TRBJ1-6, is as follows: KAGVTQTPRYLIKTRGQQVTLSCSPISGHRSVSWYQQTPGQGLQFLFEYFSETQRNKGNFPGRFSGRQFSNSRSEMNVSTLELGDSALYLCATRSTLTGLNSPLHFGNGTRLTVT.